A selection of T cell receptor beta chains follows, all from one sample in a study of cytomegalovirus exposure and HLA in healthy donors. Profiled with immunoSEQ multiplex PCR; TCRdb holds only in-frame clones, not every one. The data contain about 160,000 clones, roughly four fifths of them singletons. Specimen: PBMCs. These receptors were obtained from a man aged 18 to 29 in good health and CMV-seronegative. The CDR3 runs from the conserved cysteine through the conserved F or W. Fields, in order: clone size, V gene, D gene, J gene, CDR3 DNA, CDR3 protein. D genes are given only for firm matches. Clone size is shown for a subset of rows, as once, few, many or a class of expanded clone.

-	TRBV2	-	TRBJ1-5	TGTGCCAGCAGTGAAGCGACAGGTTTCCACAATCAGCCCCAGCATTTT	CASSEATGFHNQPQHF
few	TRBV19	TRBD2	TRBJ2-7	TGTGCCTCTCGGGGCCGGGAGGACCTCTACGAGCAGTACTTC	CASRGREDLYEQYF
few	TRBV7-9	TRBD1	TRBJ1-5	TGTGCCAGCAGCCTTGGTACAGGGGGAGACAATCAGCCCCAGCATTTT	CASSLGTGGDNQPQHF
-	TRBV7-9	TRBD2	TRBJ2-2	TGTGCCAGCAGCTTAGGGACGGGACTATCGAACACCGGGGAGCTGTTTTTT	CASSLGTGLSNTGELFF
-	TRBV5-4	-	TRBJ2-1	TGTGCCAGCAGCTTGGACTCCAATGAGCAGTTCTTC	CASSLDSNEQFF
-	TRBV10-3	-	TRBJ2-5	TGTGCCATCAGTTTAAGCGGACAAGAGACCCAGTACTTC	CAISLSGQETQYF
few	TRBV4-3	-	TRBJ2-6	TGCGCCAGCAGCCAAGCTCAGGGCTCGGGGGCCAACGTCCTGACTTTC	CASSQAQGSGANVLTF
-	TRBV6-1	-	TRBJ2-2	TGTGCCAGCAGTGAACTCGAGACCGGGGAGCTGTTTTTT	CASSELETGELFF
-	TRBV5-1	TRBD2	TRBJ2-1	TGCGCCAGCAGCTTGGTCCCTAGCGGCAATGAGCAGTTCTTC	CASSLVPSGNEQFF
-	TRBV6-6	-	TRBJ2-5	TGTGCCAGCAAGCAGGTTAGGGGCCAAGAGACCCAGTACTTC	CASKQVRGQETQYF
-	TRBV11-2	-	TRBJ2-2	TGTGCCAGCAGCTCCCCGCGGGGCGGGACCGGAACCGGGGAGCTGTTTTTT	CASSSPRGGTGTGELFF
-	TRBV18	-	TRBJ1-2	TGTGCCAGCTCACCACCATCAGCTAACTATGGCTACACCTTC	CASSPPSANYGYTF
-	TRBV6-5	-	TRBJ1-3	TGTGCCAGCAGTTACTCTCCAGGGCACGGAAACACCATATATTTT	CASSYSPGHGNTIYF
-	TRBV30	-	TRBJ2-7	TGTGCCGGAACACAGGGTCTAGGCTACGAGCAGTACTTC	CAGTQGLGYEQYF
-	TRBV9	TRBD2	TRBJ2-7	TGTGCCAGCAGCGTAGGAGGAGGGACTAGCGGAAAAGAGCAGTACTTC	CASSVGGGTSGKEQYF
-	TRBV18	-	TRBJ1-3	TGTGCCAGCTCACCAAATCCAGGAAACACCATATATTTT	CASSPNPGNTIYF
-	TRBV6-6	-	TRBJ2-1	TGTGCCAGCACCCAGCAGGGGTGGGATGAGCAGTTCTTC	CASTQQGWDEQFF
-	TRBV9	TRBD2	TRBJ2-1	TGTGCCAGCAGCGTAGCGGCGGGGGGCTCCTACAATGAGCAGTTCTTC	CASSVAAGGSYNEQFF
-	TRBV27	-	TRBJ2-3	TGTGCCAGCAGTTTGGCTAGCGCCAAGAGAGGGGATACGCAGTATTTT	CASSLASAKRGDTQYF
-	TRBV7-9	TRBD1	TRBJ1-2	TGTTCCAGCAGCCCCGGGACAGCATATGGCTACACCTTC	CSSSPGTAYGYTF
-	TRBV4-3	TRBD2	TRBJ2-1	TGCGCCAGCAGCCCGAATAGCGGGCGCAACAATGAGCAGTTCTTC	CASSPNSGRNNEQFF
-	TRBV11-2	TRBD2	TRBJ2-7	TGTGCCAGCAGCCCGGGGACTAGCGGGCCGAATGCCATAAGGTGGGAGCAGTACTTC	CASSPGTSGPNAIRWEQYF
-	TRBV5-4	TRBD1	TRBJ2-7	TGTGCCAGCAGCTTCACCGGGACAGGGTCAAGCGAGCAGTACTTC	CASSFTGTGSSEQYF
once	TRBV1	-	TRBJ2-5	TGCACCAGCCCCCAGGATATGATGGCCCAGTACTTC	CTSPQDMMAQYF
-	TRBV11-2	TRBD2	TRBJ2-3	TGTGCCAGCAGCTCGACTAGCCGCACAGATACGCAGTATTTT	CASSSTSRTDTQYF
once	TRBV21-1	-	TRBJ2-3	TGTGCCAGCAGCACAACTACAGGGCCTAGCACAGATACGCAGTATTTT	CASSTTTGPSTDTQYF
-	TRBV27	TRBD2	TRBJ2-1	TGTGCCAGCAGTTTCCGTCGATCGGGAGGGCCAGGGGATGAGCAGTTCTTC	CASSFRRSGGPGDEQFF
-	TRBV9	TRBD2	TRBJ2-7	TGTGCCAGCAGTGTGGGGGGAGGGACCTACGAGCAGTACTTC	CASSVGGGTYEQYF
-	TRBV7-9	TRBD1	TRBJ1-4	TGTGCCAGCAGCCCCTTGGGGGACAGGGGGGAAAAACTGTTTTTT	CASSPLGDRGEKLFF
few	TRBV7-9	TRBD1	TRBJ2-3	TGTGCCAGCAGCCTGACAGGGGGGGGGAGCACAGATACGCAGTATTTT	CASSLTGGGSTDTQYF
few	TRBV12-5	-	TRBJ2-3	TGTGCTAGTGGTTTGGGTGGGAGTGGGGATACGCAGTATTTT	CASGLGGSGDTQYF
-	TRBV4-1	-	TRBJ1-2	TGCGCCAGCAGCCAGGAAGACGGCGGTAACTATGGCTACACCTTC	CASSQEDGGNYGYTF
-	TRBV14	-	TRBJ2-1	TGTGCCAGCAGCCAAGGGACTTCCTCCTACAATGAGCAGTTCTTC	CASSQGTSSYNEQFF
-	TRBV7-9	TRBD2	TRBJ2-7	TGTTCCAGCAGCCCCTACCTAGCGGGTTACGAGCAGTACTTC	CSSSPYLAGYEQYF
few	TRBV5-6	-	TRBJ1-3	TGTGCCAGCAGCTTGGCCCACTCTGGAAACACCATATATTTT	CASSLAHSGNTIYF
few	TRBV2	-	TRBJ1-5	TGTGCCAGCAGACACAGGTATAGCAATCAGCCCCAGCATTTT	CASRHRYSNQPQHF
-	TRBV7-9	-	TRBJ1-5	TGTGCCAGCAGCTTAGCGGGCCGAGAGAGTCAGCCCCAGCATTTT	CASSLAGRESQPQHF
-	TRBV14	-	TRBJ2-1	TGTGCCAGCAGCCAAGAATTAGTGCAGTTCTTC	CASSQELVQFF
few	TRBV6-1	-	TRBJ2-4	TGTGCCAGCAGTGGCGTGACAGGCCGAAGAATTCAGTACTTC	CASSGVTGRRIQYF
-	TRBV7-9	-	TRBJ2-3	TGTGCCAGCAGCTTAGGGGAGGTCGGTACGCAGTATTTT	CASSLGEVGTQYF
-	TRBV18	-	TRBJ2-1	TGTGCCAGCTCACCAGAAGGCCATTTATTGGCGGGGGAGCAGTTCTTC	CASSPEGHLLAGEQFF
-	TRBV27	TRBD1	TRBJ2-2	TGTGCCAGCAGTCCCCGGACAGGGGTCCACACCGGGGAGCTGTTTTTT	CASSPRTGVHTGELFF
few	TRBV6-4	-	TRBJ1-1	TGTGCCAGCCCATCTCTGCTGAGGAGGGCTGGCACTGAAGCTTTCTTT	CASPSLLRRAGTEAFF
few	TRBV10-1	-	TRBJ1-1	TGCGCCAGCAGTGAGTCACGGAGGAACACTGAAGCTTTCTTT	CASSESRRNTEAFF
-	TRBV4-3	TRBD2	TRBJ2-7	TGCGCCAGCAGCCCCTTGAGCGGGAGTGGCGAGCAGTACTTC	CASSPLSGSGEQYF
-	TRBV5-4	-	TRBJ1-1	TGTGCCAGCTGCCGCGGGGGACAAAACACTGAAGCTTTCTTT	CASCRGGQNTEAFF
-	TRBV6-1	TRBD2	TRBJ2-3	TGTGCCAGCACTGGGAGCGGGAGAGGCACAGATACGCAGTATTTT	CASTGSGRGTDTQYF
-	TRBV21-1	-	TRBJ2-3	TGTGCCAGGGGGGGACAGCGTGCTACACCAGATACGCAGTATTTT	CARGGQRATPDTQYF
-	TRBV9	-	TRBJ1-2	TGTGCCAGCAGCACCCAAGAGGGGAGGTACGGCTACACCTTC	CASSTQEGRYGYTF
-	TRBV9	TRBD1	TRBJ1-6	TGTGCCAGCGGACAGGGGTCATCACCCCTCCACTTT	CASGQGSSPLHF
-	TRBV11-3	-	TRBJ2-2	TGTGCCAGCAGCTTAGATTTCGGGGGGCCGGCCGGGGAGCTGTTTTTT	CASSLDFGGPAGELFF
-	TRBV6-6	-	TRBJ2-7	TGTGCCAGCAGCCGGGACACGCTCTACGAGCAGTACTTC	CASSRDTLYEQYF
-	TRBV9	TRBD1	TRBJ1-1	TGTGCCAGCAAACCAGGGGGCCCAGTATTGAACACTGAAGCTTTCTTT	CASKPGGPVLNTEAFF
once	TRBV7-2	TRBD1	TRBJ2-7	TGTGCCAGCAGCCCGTCCGTGGGACAGGGCTACGAGCAGTACTTC	CASSPSVGQGYEQYF
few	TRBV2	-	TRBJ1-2	TGTGCCAGCAGTGAAAAAACGGTCTATGGCTACACCTTC	CASSEKTVYGYTF
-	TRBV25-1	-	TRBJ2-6	TGTGCCAGTCAGGGGAGCTCTGGGGCCAACGTCCTGACTTTC	CASQGSSGANVLTF
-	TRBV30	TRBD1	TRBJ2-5	TGTGCCTGGAATATACAGGGGGTTGGTGAGACCCAGTACTTC	CAWNIQGVGETQYF
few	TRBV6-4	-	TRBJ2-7	TGTGCCAGCAGGGAGCGCGGCTCCTCCTACGAGCAGTACTTC	CASRERGSSYEQYF
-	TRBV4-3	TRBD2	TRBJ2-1	TGCGCCAGCAGCCAAGGGCCTAAGCTAGCGGACGTACCTGAGCAGTTCTTC	CASSQGPKLADVPEQFF
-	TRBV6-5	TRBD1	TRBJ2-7	TGTGCCAGCAGTTACTCCGGGACAGGGTTTCGAGAGCAGTACTTC	CASSYSGTGFREQYF